Detailed here is one T cell receptor (beta chain). This sample is part of a study of T cell responses to AZD1222 COVID-19 vaccine. Using immunoSEQ multiplex PCR, the repertoire was profiled, and TCRdb retains in-frame clones only, with some absent. Of about 120,000 clones listed, roughly 90% are singletons. The CDR3 runs to 13 residues. Germline-derived CDR1 and CDR2 are MNHEY and SMNVEV (reference sequence). V was shortened by 5 bases and J by 5 bases, with 12 bases between the two germline ends. This specimen consisted of peripheral blood, obtained on day 0 of AZD1222 vaccination. The clonotype originates from an adult in good health. This chain connects TRBV27 to TRBJ1-2; TRBD1 might be the D (6 bases). CDR3: CASSPGAGYGYTF. Written as DNA, the CDR3 is TGTGCCAGCAGTCCGGGGGCCGGGTATGGCTACACCTTC.